This TCR beta chain comes out of a study of blood T cell repertoires in COVID-19. About the research overall: Spain, Italy and the United States supplied samples that represented acute and convalescent COVID-19. The cDNA or gDNA used as material had been derived from T cells, B-cell-depleted T cells, or PBMCs.

The length of the CDR3 is 15 residues. From germline, CDR1 is SGHVS and CDR2 FQNEAQ. The ends were cut back, 1 base at V and 0 bases at J, with 7 bases in the middle. The authors' processing: Reference gene primer amplification gave nucleated cell count estimates. Libraries were prepared by immunoSEQ multiplex PCR; TCRdb keeps only in-frame clonotypes and omits some of them. The DNA gave D and trimming, while V, J and clone size come from that table. The sample lists 200,000 to 250,000 clones, around 84% occurring once. The J gene is TRBJ1-3, the V gene TRBV7-8; D unclear. This sequence originates from a human donor in a cohort sampled during active COVID-19. Sequencing was done on a sample of peripheral blood. CDR3 loop: CASSLDPGSGNTIYF. In nucleotides, the CDR3 is TGTGCCAGCAGCTTAGACCCAGGCTCTGGAAACACCATATATTTT.